This T cell receptor (beta chain) was sequenced for a study of cytomegalovirus exposure and HLA in healthy donors. Study-wide findings and caveats: Rarity marked most TCR sequences, yet some public TCRs occurred in many donors. An analysis done earlier found most TCR beta V segments productive about 87% or about 30% of the time.

A single count supports this clone. What it binds is unknown. PCR primers comprised 60 Vbeta and 13 Jbeta primers. Here immunoSEQ multiplex PCR was the method, and the copy in TCRdb shows in-frame clones only, minus some. The table records about 89,000 clones, about 80% of them present only once. At the time of sampling, donors were nominally healthy, though unrecorded immune exposures were likely. V gave up 11 bases and J gave up 5 bases; unmatched junction bases: 11. Germline values: CDR1 MNHEY, CDR2 SMNVEV (reference sequence). The CDR3 totals 13 residues. This receptor was taken from a male donor in good health and CMV-seronegative. This chain connects TRBV27 to TRBJ1-1, with 7 nucleotides matching TRBD1. The sequenced material came from PBMCs. The CDR3 DNA follows: TGTGCCGCCCAGGGGGTCGGTAATACTGAAGCTTTCTTT. It specifies CAAQGVGNTEAFF.